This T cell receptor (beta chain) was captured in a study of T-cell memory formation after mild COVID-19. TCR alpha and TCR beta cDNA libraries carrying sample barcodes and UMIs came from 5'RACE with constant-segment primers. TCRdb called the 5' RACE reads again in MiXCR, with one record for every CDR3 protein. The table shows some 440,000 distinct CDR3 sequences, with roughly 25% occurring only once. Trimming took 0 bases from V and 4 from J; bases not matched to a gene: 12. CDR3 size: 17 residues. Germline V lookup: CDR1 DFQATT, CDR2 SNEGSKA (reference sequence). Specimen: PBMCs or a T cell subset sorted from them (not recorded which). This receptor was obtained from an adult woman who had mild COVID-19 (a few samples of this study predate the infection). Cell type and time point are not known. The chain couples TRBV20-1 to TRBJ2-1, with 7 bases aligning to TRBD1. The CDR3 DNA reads TGCAGTGCTAGAGACGCCCTCAACAGGGGTTGGTACAATGAGCAGTTCTTC. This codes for CSARDALNRGWYNEQFF.